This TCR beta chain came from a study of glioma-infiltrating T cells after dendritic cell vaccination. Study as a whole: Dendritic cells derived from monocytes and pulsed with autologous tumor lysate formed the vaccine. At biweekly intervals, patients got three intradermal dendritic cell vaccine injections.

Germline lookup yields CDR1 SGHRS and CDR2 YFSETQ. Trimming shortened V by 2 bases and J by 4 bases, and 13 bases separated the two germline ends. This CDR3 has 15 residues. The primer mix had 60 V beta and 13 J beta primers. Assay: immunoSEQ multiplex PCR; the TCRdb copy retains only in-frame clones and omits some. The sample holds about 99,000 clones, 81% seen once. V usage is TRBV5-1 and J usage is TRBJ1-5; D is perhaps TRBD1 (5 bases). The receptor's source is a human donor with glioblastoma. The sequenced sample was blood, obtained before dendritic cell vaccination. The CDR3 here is CASSFSGGENQPQHF. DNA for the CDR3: TGCGCCAGCAGCTTCAGTGGAGGGGAAAATCAGCCCCAGCATTTT.